Below are 22 T cell receptor beta chains sequenced from a single sample in a study of T cells in pancreatic ductal adenocarcinoma. This table comes from immunoSEQ multiplex PCR, and its TCRdb copy is limited to in-frame clones, with some not included. The sample has 31,000 or so clones, approximately 94% seen once. The selected patients with pancreatic ductal adenocarcinoma had surgery but no neoadjuvant therapy. Input material: PBMCs. These receptors all come from a human donor with pancreatic ductal adenocarcinoma.

The table lists this clone with a few counts. The chain carries TRBV30 and TRBJ1-1; D remains ambiguous. Trimming removed 1 base at V and 0 bases at J, with 6 bases between. The germline V gene encodes CDR1 GTSNPN and CDR2 SVGIG (reference sequence). This CDR3 is built from 13 residues. The CDR3 is CAWSGQLNTEAFF. For the CDR3, the DNA is TGTGCCTGGAGTGGGCAGCTGAACACTGAAGCTTTCTTT.

The chain combines TRBV6-1 with TRBJ1-1; no reliable D call. The CDR3 contains 11 residues. The V end lost 8 bases, the J end lost 1 base, and 5 bases lay between the germline ends. CDR1 and CDR2 from the germline V gene are MNHNS and SASEGT. CDR3 loop: CASPGNTEAFF. Written as DNA, the CDR3 is TGTGCCAGCCCCGGGAACACTGAAGCTTTCTTT.

The V call is TRBV11-3, the J call TRBJ2-1; TRBD2 aligns across 7 bases. This CDR3 region has 15 residues. The V segment lost 1 base and the J segment 4 bases; nucleotides outside the gene matches: 4. Germline lookup yields CDR1 SGHNT and CDR2 YENEEA. The CDR3 protein is CASSLAAGVYNEQFF. The CDR3 bases are TGTGCCAGCAGCTTAGCTGCGGGGGTATACAATGAGCAGTTCTTC.

The rearrangement joins TRBV2 to TRBJ1-1; TRBD1 is a possible D gene (5 bases). Trimming shortened V by 8 bases and J by 4 bases, and 14 bases separated the two germline ends. The CDR3 consists of 13 residues. Per the germline V gene, CDR1 is SNHLY and CDR2 is FYNNEI. The CDR3 sequence is CASGGRGGTEAFF. The CDR3 region has the DNA TGTGCCAGCGGGGGGAGGGGTGGCACTGAAGCTTTCTTT.

The chain links TRBV7-2 to TRBJ2-3; perhaps TRBD1 as D (6 bases). This CDR3 is 13 amino acids long. Germline V gene lookup returns CDR1 SGHTA and CDR2 FQGNSA. The V end lost 1 base, the J end lost 7 bases, and 9 bases lay between the germline ends. CDR3 bases: TGTGCCAGCAGCTTAGACAGGGTATATACGCAGTATTTT. This sequence encodes CASSLDRVYTQYF.

The genes are TRBV7-2 and TRBJ2-5; D might be TRBD1 (5 bases). Trimming took 1 base from V and 2 from J, leaving 8 bases between them. The CDR3 extends over 14 amino acids. The germline CDR1 and CDR2 sequences are SGHTA and FQGNSA. DNA of the CDR3: TGTGCCAGCAGCTTAGTTAACAGGCAAGAGACCCAGTACTTC. Encoded protein: CASSLVNRQETQYF. The full variable domain, with the rest looked up from reference TRBV7-2 and TRBJ2-5, is GAGVSQSPSNKVTEKGKDVELRCDPISGHTALYWYRQSLGQGLEFLIYFQGNSAPDKSGLPSDRFSAERTGGSVSTLTIQRTQQEDSAVYLCASSLVNRQETQYFGPGTRLLVL.

The chain combines TRBV18 with TRBJ1-2; no definite D call. The CDR3 has 14 amino acids. The V end was cut by 1 base, the J end by 0 bases, with 6 bases between. Germline CDR1 and CDR2: KGHSH and LQKENI. The CDR3 region has the DNA TGTGCCAGCTCACCACAGGGAGCTAACTATGGCTACACCTTC. It yields the protein CASSPQGANYGYTF. The full variable domain, completed using reference TRBV18 and TRBJ1-2, is NAGVMQNPRHLVRRRGQEARLRCSPMKGHSHVYWYRQLPEEGLKFMVYLQKENIIDESGMPKERFSAEFPKEGPSILRIQQVVRGDSAAYFCASSPQGANYGYTFGSGTRLTVV.

CDR3 nucleotides: TGTGCCAGCAGTCGAGGACTAGCGGGTTACGAGCAGTACTTC. Encoded protein: CASSRGLAGYEQYF. The chain couples TRBV6-6 to TRBJ2-7; TRBD2 agrees at 11 bases. From germline, CDR1 is MNHNY and CDR2 SVGAGI (reference sequence). The CDR3 runs 14 residues. V was pared by 5 bases and J by 4 bases, with 4 bases of the junction left unmatched.

This clone was seen a single time. The chain has TRBV15 and TRBJ1-4, with a possible D match to TRBD1 (5 bases). Per the germline V gene, CDR1 is LNHNV and CDR2 is YYDKDF (reference sequence). The CDR3 has 15 residues. Trimming pared 5 bases from V and 8 bases from J, leaving 18 bases between. This chain's CDR3 is CATSPTGALREKLFF. The CDR3 DNA follows: TGTGCCACCAGCCCCACTGGGGCCCTCCGGGAAAAACTGTTTTTT.

The V gene is TRBV4-1, the J gene TRBJ2-1; TRBD2 matches at 7 bases. V gave up 1 base and J gave up 6 bases; unmatched junction bases: 12. Germline CDR1 and CDR2: MGHRA and YSYEKL. This CDR3 is built from 17 residues. This chain's CDR3 is CASSQVVGRGGSNEQFF. The CDR3 DNA sequence: TGCGCCAGCAGCCAAGTAGTAGGTCGGGGAGGGAGCAATGAGCAGTTCTTC.

With respect to this clone: One junction end disagrees with the germline gene, perhaps due to a read error. The chain links TRBV7-9 to TRBJ2-7, with TRBD1 matching over 8 bases. This CDR3 contains 17 residues. CDR1 and CDR2 (germline): SEHNR, FQNEAQ (reference sequence). CDR3 DNA: TGCGCCAGCAGCCAAGATCGGGCAGGGGGCCCTTTGTGGGAGCAGTACTTC. Amino acid sequence: CASSQDRAGGPLWEQYF. Variable domain in full (rest from reference TRBV7-9 and TRBJ2-7): DTGVSQNPRHKITKRGQNVTFRCDPISEHNRLYWYRQTLGQGPEFLTYFQNEAQLEKSRLLSDRFSAERPKGSFSTLEIQRTEQGDSAMYLCASSQDRAGGPLWEQYFGPGTRLTVT.

Note on this clone: The sample carries other DNA sequences with the same CDR3. The rearrangement links TRBV5-1 to TRBJ1-5; 11 nucleotides line up with TRBD1. Germline CDR1 reads SGHRS; CDR2 reads YFSETQ. CDR3 length equals 15 residues. V was clipped by 4 bases and J by 7 bases; unmatched bases: 7. CDR3: CASSRSGTGGQPQHF. The CDR3 DNA is TGCGCCAGCAGCCGGTCGGGGACAGGGGGGCAGCCCCAGCATTTT. The full variable domain, in which reference TRBV5-1 and TRBJ1-5 provide the parts outside the CDR3, is KAGVTQTPRYLIKTRGQQVTLSCSPISGHRSVSWYQQTPGQGLQFLFEYFSETQRNKGNFPGRFSGRQFSNSRSEMNVSTLELGDSALYLCASSRSGTGGQPQHFGDGTRLSIL.

The rearrangement links TRBV5-1 to TRBJ2-3, with no clear D. V dropped 4 bases and J dropped 4 bases, with 13 bases sitting between them. The V gene's germline CDR1 is SGHRS and CDR2 YFSETQ. This CDR3 has 14 residues. The DNA for the CDR3 is TGCGCCAGCAGCCCGACCCTAGGCGCAGATACGCAGTATTTT. It is translated as CASSPTLGADTQYF.

Comment on this clone: Mismatch with germline at one junction end may stem from a read error. The rearrangement joins TRBV2 to TRBJ2-5; 10 bases align to TRBD2. The CDR3 contains 14 residues. Germline V CDR1 and CDR2: SNHLY, FYNNEI. CDR3 protein: CASSKAGGPGTQYF. CDR3 coding DNA: TGTGCCAGCAGTAAAGCGGGAGGGCCCGGGACCCAGTACTTC. Based on the CDR3 plus reference TRBV2 and TRBJ2-5, the full variable domain is EPEVTQTPSHQVTQMGQEVILRCVPISNHLYFYWYRQILGQKVEFLVSFYNNEISEKSEIFDDQFSVERPDGSNFTLKIRSTKLEDSAMYFCASSKAGGPGTQYFGPGTRLLVL.

V gene TRBV7-8 combines with J gene TRBJ1-1, with 7 bases that match TRBD1. Unmatched junction bases numbered 12, after V lost 8 bases and J lost 6 bases. This CDR3 is 14 amino acids long. The V gene's germline CDR1 is SGHVS and CDR2 FQNEAQ. The CDR3 DNA reads TGTGCCAGCCTAACCGACAGGGCCAACGCTGAAGCTTTCTTT. Translation: CASLTDRANAEAFF.

V usage is TRBV4-1 and J usage is TRBJ1-1; D remains ambiguous. The CDR3 contains 16 residues. CDR1 is MGHRA and CDR2 is YSYEKL in the germline V gene. Deletions cut 1 base from V and 0 bases from J, with 12 bases between. CDR3 protein: CASSQGPHEMNTEAFF. CDR3 DNA: TGCGCCAGCAGCCAAGGTCCCCACGAGATGAACACTGAAGCTTTCTTT.

The chain links TRBV2 to TRBJ2-7; D not certain. The CDR3 contains 12 residues. Germline CDR1 is SNHLY and CDR2 is FYNNEI. Deletions cut 4 bases from V and 3 bases from J, with 7 bases between. CDR3 amino acids: CASSVGIYEQYF. As DNA, the CDR3 is TGTGCCAGCAGTGTGGGAATCTACGAGCAGTACTTC.

The chain combines TRBV2 with TRBJ1-4; D possibly corresponds to TRBD1 (6 bases). CDR3 length equals 14 residues. From germline, CDR1 is SNHLY and CDR2 FYNNEI. Trimming cost V 7 bases and J 8 bases, with 17 bases left between them. The CDR3 region has the DNA TGTGCCAGCACCCTGGACAGAGGGGGGGAAAAACTGTTTTTT. It is translated as CASTLDRGGEKLFF.

The chain carries TRBV7-6 and TRBJ1-4; possible D gene TRBD1, 5 bases. The germline CDR1 and CDR2 sequences are SGHVS and FNYEAQ. The V end lost 0 bases, the J end lost 8 bases, and 7 bases lay between the germline ends. The length of the CDR3 is 13 residues. The CDR3 region has the DNA TGTGCCAGCAGCTTAGCACGGGGGGAAAAACTGTTTTTT. Translation: CASSLARGEKLFF.

CDR3 residues: CASRQPGQDYEQYF. CDR3 coding DNA: TGCGCCAGCAGGCAACCGGGACAGGATTACGAGCAGTACTTC. The rearrangement uses TRBV5-1 and TRBJ2-7, with 8 nucleotides matching TRBD1. Trimming took 5 bases from V and 4 from J; bases not matched to a gene: 8. CDR3 size: 14 residues. Germline loops: CDR1 SGHRS, CDR2 YFSETQ.

J is TRBJ2-7 and V is TRBV1; the table's D gene call, TRBD2, was not cross checked with the DNA. TRBV1 is designated a pseudogene. The CDR3 is made up of 17 amino acids. The CDR3 sequence: CTSSQDPTSVEAYEQYF. The CDR3, as DNA: TGCACCAGCAGCCAAGACCCGACTAGCGTTGAGGCCTACGAGCAGTACTTC.

This chain links TRBV5-4 with TRBJ2-4, with 8 bases lining up with TRBD2. The CDR3 spans 15 residues. Germline V gives CDR1 SGHNT, CDR2 YYREEE (reference sequence). V gave up 3 bases and J gave up 1 base; unmatched junction bases: 3. The CDR3 DNA reads as TGTGCCAGCAGCTCGGGAGGGTCGGCCAAAAACATTCAGTACTTC. Translating gives CASSSGGSAKNIQYF.